Listed here are 2 T cell receptor beta chains from one sample, sequenced in a study of T cells in Graves' hyperthyroidism and ophthalmopathy. What was amplified from RNA transcripts were TCR beta CDR3 regions. TCR CDR3 underwent first-round RT-PCR with the HTBI primer set. TCRdb itself ran the multiplex PCR reads through MiXCR, one entry per CDR3 protein. The data contain around 340,000 distinct CDR3 sequences, 21% of them seen just once; the ten biggest clones take up around half. The sequenced material came from blood. Every receptor here comes from a woman between 50 and 59 years old with Graves' hyperthyroidism.

This clonotype was seen a few times. The rearrangement uses TRBV15 and TRBJ1-6, with no clear D. V lost 5 bases and J lost 6, with 20 bases in between. This CDR3 comprises 17 residues. CDR1 and CDR2 from the germline V gene are LNHNV and YYDKDF (reference sequence). DNA for the CDR3: TGTGCCACCAGCCTACCCCGGATTTTCGGGTTTAATTCACCCCTCCACTTT. Translation gives CATSLPRIFGFNSPLHF.

This clonotype was detected a few times. The chain's CDR3 is CASSVGGEGTDTQYF. Written as DNA, the CDR3 is TGTGCCAGCAGCGTAGGAGGCGAAGGCACAGATACGCAGTATTTT. The chain joins TRBV9 to TRBJ2-3; D remains unclear. This CDR3 has 15 amino acids. The germline V gene encodes CDR1 SGDLS and CDR2 YYNGEE. Trimming stripped 0 bases from V and 1 base from J, with 9 bases between.